This T cell receptor (beta chain) stems from a study of Ad26.COV2.S vaccination and SARS-CoV-2 variants. Turning to the study itself: Among those in the COV1001 Ad26.COV2.S trial arm was the donor. Intramuscular Ad26.COV2.S at 5x10^10 or 1x10^11 viral particles.

In germline, CDR1 is SGHAT, CDR2 FQNNGV. V was pared by 1 base and J by 3 bases, with 15 bases between. The CDR3 contains 16 residues. This clone appeared a single time. Its target is not known. This table comes from immunoSEQ multiplex PCR, and its TCRdb copy is limited to in-frame clones, with some not included. This sample carries fewer than 800,000 clones, approximately 88% of them seen once, and the ten largest clones take approximately 1.5%. Findings and limits, study-wide: Responses of spike-specific T cells (both CD8+ and CD4+) reportedly showed substantial breadth after vaccination. The TCR breadth and depth analyses may have produced an underestimate of total T cell responses.

Treatment of the sample: some 20 received Ad26.COV2.S at low or high dose, single or two shots; five or six received placebo; per-sample allocation not given. Sampling took place 63 days after the first vaccine or placebo injection. The genes are TRBV11-2 and TRBJ1-2; possible D gene TRBD1, 5 bases. The sequence was collected from a person between 18 and 60 years old who received the Ad26.COV2.S COVID-19 vaccine or a placebo. The sequences come from peripheral blood, collected in a trial of Ad26.COV2.S vaccine versus placebo. CDR3 sequence reads: CASSLVAPAGDYGYTF. The CDR3 DNA is TGTGCCAGCAGCTTAGTCGCTCCCGCGGGGGACTATGGCTACACCTTC. The complete variable domain, with remaining parts taken from reference TRBV11-2 and TRBJ1-2, reads EAGVAQSPRYKIIEKRQSVAFWCNPISGHATLYWYQQILGQGPKLLIQFQNNGVVDDSQLPKDRFSAERLKGVDSTLKIQPAKLEDSAVYLCASSLVAPAGDYGYTFGSGTRLTVV.